These 17 T cell receptor beta chains were sequenced from one sample in a study of shared clonotypes between healthy human individuals (dated by TCRdb to the early 2020s). Receptors were amplified or captured by the immunoSEQ multiplex PCR assay. TCRdb limited this immuneACCESS table to in-frame rearrangements with V and J called. A share of clones is missing; checked studies link under half to unresolved V genes, and the rest is unexplained. This sample lists about 1.1 million clones; approximately 80% were detected once. The biggest ten clones account for over 0.8% of the sample. The sequenced sample was memory CD4+ T cells from PBMCs. The meaning of the sample's cell subset or site label: CD45RA-negative fraction. The receptors derive from a man aged 18 to 29 in good health. Some clones in this sample may be carry-over from other donors' samples.

This chain links TRBV18 with TRBJ1-5, with D perhaps TRBD1 (5 bases). V was shortened by 3 bases and J by 5 bases, with 17 bases between the two germline ends. Germline V CDR1 and CDR2: KGHSH, LQKENI. The CDR3 sequence is 16 residues long. The CDR3 loop is CASSPPRRQGDQPQHF. CDR3 coding DNA: TGTGCCAGCTCACCCCCCCGGAGGCAGGGTGATCAGCCCCAGCATTTT.

The J gene is TRBJ2-7, the V gene TRBV15; D may be TRBD2 (5 bases). The CDR3 is made up of 14 amino acids. From germline, CDR1 is LNHNV and CDR2 YYDKDF (reference sequence). V lost 5 bases and J 1 base, leaving 12 bases between the germline ends. As DNA, the CDR3 is TGTGCCACCAGCTACCGACGGGGATCCTACGAGCAGTACTTC. It yields the protein CATSYRRGSYEQYF.

This clone has just a few counts. The chain's CDR3 is CSARVPYGYTF. The CDR3 DNA follows: TGCAGTGCTAGAGTGCCGTATGGCTACACCTTC. The rearrangement uses TRBV20-1 and TRBJ1-2; D is uncertain. The ends were cut back, 1 base at V and 5 bases at J, with 5 bases in the middle. The length of the CDR3 is 11 residues. Germline loops: CDR1 DFQATT, CDR2 SNEGSKA (reference sequence).

This chain connects TRBV5-6 to TRBJ2-3; D remains unclear. The V end lost 0 bases, the J end lost 0 bases, and 14 bases lay between the germline ends. This CDR3 has 17 amino acids. Germline CDR1 is SGHDT and CDR2 is YYEEEE. The CDR3 spells CASSLARAFTSTDTQYF. Here the CDR3 DNA reads TGTGCCAGCAGCTTGGCCCGGGCTTTTACTAGCACAGATACGCAGTATTTT.

The CDR3 loop reads CASSLGATDTQYF. The CDR3 DNA reads as TGTGCCAGCAGTTTAGGGGCCACAGATACGCAGTATTTT. The V gene is TRBV28, the J gene TRBJ2-3; TRBD1 is a possible D gene (5 bases). Germline V CDR1 and CDR2: MDHEN, SYDVKM. This CDR3 spans 13 amino acids. V lost 2 bases, J lost 2 bases, and 5 bases lay in between.

This clone was detected ten times or more. The rearrangement joins TRBV10-1 to TRBJ2-4; D gene ambiguous. Trimming pared 7 bases from V and 0 bases from J, leaving 16 bases between. Germline V gene sequence: CDR1 WNHNN, CDR2 SYGVQD (reference sequence). The CDR3 is made up of 16 amino acids. This CDR3 is CASKGLGRLAKNIQYF. Here the CDR3 DNA reads TGCGCCAGCAAGGGTTTAGGCCGGTTAGCCAAAAACATTCAGTACTTC.

This sequence joins TRBV5-1 and TRBJ2-1; 9 bases line up with TRBD2. The V and J ends lost 4 bases and 6 bases, in that order; junction bases with no gene match: 14. This CDR3 spans 17 amino acids. Per germline, CDR1 SGHRS and CDR2 YFSETQ. Written as DNA, the CDR3 is TGCGCCAGCAGCATAGGGACTAGCAACCGTCTCGGCAATGAGCAGTTCTTC. The encoded protein is CASSIGTSNRLGNEQFF. Combining the CDR3 with reference TRBV5-1 and TRBJ2-1 gives the whole variable domain KAGVTQTPRYLIKTRGQQVTLSCSPISGHRSVSWYQQTPGQGLQFLFEYFSETQRNKGNFPGRFSGRQFSNSRSEMNVSTLELGDSALYLCASSIGTSNRLGNEQFFGPGTRLTVL.

The chain combines TRBV5-1 with TRBJ2-4; D unclear. The CDR3 is 14 residues long. The V gene's germline CDR1 is SGHRS and CDR2 YFSETQ. Trimming cost V 2 bases and J 1 base, with 7 bases left between them. This CDR3 reads CASSFEQAKNIQYF. As DNA, the CDR3 is TGCGCCAGCAGCTTTGAACAGGCCAAAAACATTCAGTACTTC.

Only a few counts were recorded for this clone. CDR3 sequence: CASRRGTGVRETQYF. Here the CDR3 DNA reads TGCGCCAGCAGGCGCGGGACAGGGGTACGAGAGACCCAGTACTTC. This sequence joins TRBV5-1 and TRBJ2-5; 10 positions agree with TRBD1. CDR1 and CDR2 from the germline V gene are SGHRS and YFSETQ. Unmatched junction bases numbered 8, after V lost 5 bases and J lost 4 bases. The CDR3 contains 15 residues.

Notes on this clone: The sample has other DNA sequences that encode this CDR3 too. The rearrangement links TRBV11-2 to TRBJ1-5; D unclear. This CDR3 is 13 amino acids long. Germline CDR1 is SGHAT and CDR2 is FQNNGV. V dropped 2 bases and J dropped 7 bases, with 9 bases sitting between them. The CDR3 region is CASSLSLGQPQHF. CDR3 DNA: TGTGCCAGCAGCTTATCCCTGGGGCAGCCCCAGCATTTT.

The J gene is TRBJ2-2, the V gene TRBV5-1; D possibly corresponds to TRBD2 (6 bases). Trimming stripped 4 bases from V and 1 base from J, with 14 bases between. Germline loops: CDR1 SGHRS, CDR2 YFSETQ. This CDR3 comprises 16 residues. The CDR3 DNA is TGCGCCAGCAGCCCTGCGGGGCAGGGGAACACCGGGGAGCTGTTTTTT. Its translation: CASSPAGQGNTGELFF.

This clone has a handful of counts. The V gene is TRBV11-2, the J gene TRBJ1-1, with 7 bases lining up with TRBD1. The CDR3 sequence is 13 residues long. Trimming cost V 5 bases and J 6 bases; bases outside gene matches: 6. Germline loops: CDR1 SGHAT, CDR2 FQNNGV. The CDR3 is CASSPGRGPEAFF. For the CDR3, the DNA is TGTGCCAGCAGCCCAGGGAGGGGGCCTGAAGCTTTCTTT.

The rearrangement joins TRBV27 to TRBJ2-7; D call uncertain. The germline CDR1 and CDR2 sequences are MNHEY and SMNVEV (reference sequence). The CDR3 is 15 amino acids. V was shortened by 2 bases and J by 0 bases, with 11 bases between the two germline ends. The CDR3 is CASSLRILGSYEQYF. CDR3 coding DNA: TGTGCCAGCAGTTTACGTATCCTCGGCTCCTACGAGCAGTACTTC.

The V and J genes are TRBV30 and TRBJ2-2; D is unresolved. The CDR3 runs to 15 residues. Deletions cut 5 bases from V and 2 bases from J, with 15 bases between. Germline loops: CDR1 GTSNPN, CDR2 SVGIG (reference sequence). Here the CDR3 reads CAWEPPRKNTGELFF. CDR3 in DNA: TGTGCCTGGGAGCCGCCCCGCAAAAACACCGGGGAGCTGTTTTTT.

This clone was observed a few times. This same CDR3 is encoded by further DNA sequences in the sample. The V and J genes are TRBV2 and TRBJ1-5; D ambiguous. The germline V gene has CDR1 SNHLY and CDR2 FYNNEI. Trimming removed 4 bases at V and 1 base at J, with 8 bases between. The CDR3 totals 14 residues. The CDR3 DNA reads TGTGCCAGCAGTGCAGATTCAAGCAATCAGCCCCAGCATTTT. Translation: CASSADSSNQPQHF.

The gene calls are TRBV4-3 and TRBJ2-7, with D tentatively TRBD1 (5 bases). Trimming removed 0 bases from V and 4 bases from J, with 19 bases in between. Germline V CDR1 and CDR2: LGHNA, YSLEER. This CDR3 is built from 17 residues. DNA of the CDR3: TGCGCCAGCAGCCAAGATCGCAGCCTCAGAAAGGGGTACGAGCAGTACTTC. It encodes CASSQDRSLRKGYEQYF.

The chain is built from TRBV5-1 and TRBJ1-3; D not resolved. Between the trimmed V and J ends, which lost 4 bases and 0 bases, there was a span of 11 bases. The CDR3 runs to 15 residues. Germline V gives CDR1 SGHRS, CDR2 YFSETQ. The CDR3 protein is CASSPLHSSGNTIYF. DNA of the CDR3: TGCGCCAGCAGCCCCTTACACAGCTCTGGAAACACCATATATTTT.